These 16 T cell receptor beta chains originate from one sample sequenced in a study of CD8+CD57+ T cells in acquired aplastic anemia. Both TCR beta VDJ combination and CDR3 sequence profiling were carried out. Genomic DNA was the template for this profiling. TCRdb fed the reads into MiXCR, producing one record per CDR3 protein. The repertoire has 270,000 or so distinct CDR3 sequences, around 82% of them found once; the top ten carry about two fifths. Sequencing was done on patients that had shown CD8+CD57+ cell expansion by flow cytometry. Sequenced input: sorted CD4+, CD8+, or CD8+CD57+ T cells (not recorded which) from PBMCs. The receptors come from a human donor with aplastic anemia.

The chain carries TRBV11-2 and TRBJ1-1, with D possibly being TRBD1 (5 bases). The CDR3 loop spans 14 amino acids. The germline gives CDR1 SGHAT, CDR2 FQNNGV. V gave up 4 bases and J gave up 5 bases, with 14 bases separating them. This chain's CDR3 is CASSWGGGGTEAFF. The CDR3, as DNA: TGTGCCAGCAGCTGGGGGGGGGGGGGTACTGAAGCTTTCTTT. Complete variable domain (other parts from reference TRBV11-2 and TRBJ1-1): EAGVAQSPRYKIIEKRQSVAFWCNPISGHATLYWYQQILGQGPKLLIQFQNNGVVDDSQLPKDRFSAERLKGVDSTLKIQPAKLEDSAVYLCASSWGGGGTEAFFGQGTRLTVV.

Note on this clonotype: At one end, the junction sequence differs from germline, possibly due to a read error. V gene TRBV7-3 combines with J gene TRBJ1-6, with TRBD1 as a possible D gene (5 bases). Germline V gives CDR1 SGHTA, CDR2 FQGTGA. The CDR3 length is 14 residues. CDR3 sequence reads: CASSLTAVGSALPF. The CDR3 nucleotides are TGTGCCAGCAGCTTGACAGCGGTCGGTTCAGCCCTCCCCTTT.

V and J are TRBV7-9 and TRBJ2-5, with D tentatively TRBD2 (5 bases). The CDR3 is made up of 14 amino acids. Germline lookup yields CDR1 SEHNR and CDR2 FQNEAQ (reference sequence). V shed 2 bases and J shed 5 bases, with 12 bases lying between them. The chain's CDR3 is CASSLTRPSETQYF. CDR3 DNA sequence: TGTGCCAGCAGCTTAACTAGGCCTTCGGAGACCCAGTACTTC.

In its sample, this clonotype was seen once. Here the CDR3 omits its conserved ending phenylalanine or tryptophan, so a read error is the likely source. No DNA is shown, since the ends of the CDR3 on it are uncertain; the CDR3 is the one TCRdb lists. J is TRBJ2-3 and V is TRBV7-8; TRBD2 was called by the table and not checked on the DNA. The CDR3 is 12 amino acids in total, end residues counted. From germline, CDR1 is SGHVS and CDR2 FQNEAQ. CDR3 residues: CASSLGGGPESH.

A word on this clonotype: At one end, the junction sequence differs from germline, possibly due to a read error. The chain links TRBV4-3 to TRBJ1-4; D may be TRBD1 (5 bases). The CDR3 is 14 amino acids. Germline CDR1 LGHNA, CDR2 YSLEER. As DNA, the CDR3 is TGCGCCAGCAGCCAAGTCGCGGGGGGAGAAACACTGTTTTTT. Protein product: CASSQVAGGETLFF.

This sequence joins TRBV5-6 and TRBJ2-1; D perhaps matches TRBD2 (5 bases). The CDR3 sequence is 16 residues long. V lost 2 bases and J 0 bases, leaving 12 bases between the germline ends. CDR1 SGHDT and CDR2 YYEEEE come from the germline V gene. CDR3 sequence (DNA): TGTGCCAGCAGCTTAGAGATGGGGAGCTCCTACAATGAGCAGTTCTTC. It yields the protein CASSLEMGSSYNEQFF.

This rearrangement joins TRBV9 to TRBJ2-6, with D perhaps assigned TRBD1 or TRBD2 (5 bases each). Trimming stripped 1 base from V and 14 bases from J, with 22 bases between. The CDR3 sequence is 16 residues long. Looked up from germline, CDR1 is SGDLS and CDR2 is YYNGEE. The CDR3 bases are TGTGCCAGCAGCGTATCCGGGACCCACGGGGCGCAGTTCCTGACTTTC. It specifies CASSVSGTHGAQFLTF.

The V gene is TRBV15, the J gene TRBJ2-7, with D possibly TRBD1 on 5 matching bases. Trimming removed 3 bases from V and 10 bases from J, with 19 bases in between. From germline, CDR1 is LNHNV and CDR2 YYDKDF (reference sequence). The CDR3 loop spans 14 amino acids. The CDR3 loop is CATSSVQGKDTQYF. DNA of the CDR3: TGTGCCACCAGCAGCGTCCAGGGTAAAGACACCCAGTACTTC.

Details on this clonotype: The CDR3 carries no conserved terminal phenylalanine or tryptophan, so it likely arises from a read error. The DNA is omitted, as the CDR3 cannot be located on it reliably, and the CDR3 follows TCRdb's listing. This chain links TRBV9 with TRBJ2-3; the table's D call, TRBD2, has no DNA check behind it. From its first to its last residue, the CDR3 has 13 amino acids. CDR1 is SGDLS and CDR2 is YYNGEE in the germline V gene. The CDR3 reads CASSVGLTDTDTL.

The genes are TRBV7-8 and TRBJ2-3; 7 nucleotides agree with TRBD2. The CDR3 runs to 15 residues. The trim removed 4 bases at V and 15 bases at J, leaving 19 bases unmatched. Germline V gives CDR1 SGHVS, CDR2 FQNEAQ. The CDR3 protein is CASSSTGGPDTPYYF. In nucleotides, the CDR3 is TGTGCCAGCAGCTCAACGGGGGGTCCCGATACTCCGTATTATTTT.

The gene calls are TRBV7-2 and TRBJ1-6, with a possible D match to TRBD1 (6 bases). Germline-derived CDR1 and CDR2 are SGHTA and FQGNSA. Trimming removed 3 bases at V and 14 bases at J, with 23 bases between. CDR3 length: 16 residues. The CDR3 coding sequence is TGTGCCAGCAGCTTTCTTCCAGACGGGACAAATCTTTCCCTCCACTTT. Protein: CASSFLPDGTNLSLHF.

The gene calls are TRBV7-9 and TRBJ2-6; 7 bases align to TRBD2. V trimming: 3 bases; J trimming: 15 bases; junction bases outside the gene matches: 17. The CDR3 has 16 amino acids. Germline loops: CDR1 SEHNR, CDR2 FQNEAQ (reference sequence). This CDR3 is CASSFAPSGAANSLTF. The CDR3 nucleotides are TGTGCCAGCAGCTTTGCTCCTAGCGGCGCGGCCAACTCCCTGACTTTC. Complete variable domain (other parts from reference TRBV7-9 and TRBJ2-6): DTGVSQNPRHKITKRGQNVTFRCDPISEHNRLYWYRQTLGQGPEFLTYFQNEAQLEKSRLLSDRFSAERPKGSFSTLEIQRTEQGDSAMYLCASSFAPSGAANSLTFGAGSRLTVL.

This chain joins TRBV13 and TRBJ2-1, with TRBD1 matching over 10 bases. This CDR3 has 14 residues. V lost 4 bases to trimming and J lost 16 bases; unmatched junction nucleotides: 13. The germline gives CDR1 PRHDT, CDR2 FYEKMQ (reference sequence). The CDR3 nucleotides are TGTGCCAGCAGCTCACGGGACAGGGGCTTTGACTATTTCTTC. Its protein is CASSSRDRGFDYFF.

The J gene is TRBJ2-1, the V gene TRBV15; D gene unclear. CDR3 length: 11 amino acids. Trimming took off 3 bases at V and 12 bases at J, with 9 bases between the two ends. Germline values: CDR1 LNHNV, CDR2 YYDKDF (reference sequence). CDR3 region: CATSRPRGQFF. The CDR3 bases are TGTGCCACCAGCAGGCCTCGTGGGCAGTTCTTC.

Comment on this clonotype: The junction does not match germline at one end; this may be a read error. This chain connects TRBV5-6 to TRBJ1-2; no clear D gene. The CDR3 runs 14 residues. The germline CDR1 and CDR2 sequences are SGHDT and YYEEEE. DNA for the CDR3: TGTGCCGGCAGCCCAGCGGGAGCGAACTATGGCTACACCTTC. The encoded protein is CAGSPAGANYGYTF.

Turning to this clonotype: As the CDR3 is not closed by the conserved phenylalanine or tryptophan, this likely results from a read error. The DNA is omitted, as the CDR3 cannot be located on it reliably, and the CDR3 follows TCRdb's listing. This sequence joins TRBV7-8 and TRBJ2-5; the DNA was not used to check the table's D call, TRBD2. Both ends counted, the CDR3 spans 12 residues. Germline values: CDR1 SGHVS, CDR2 FQNEAQ. The CDR3 sequence: CASSSAAGPDTL.